This TCR beta chain originates from a study of cytomegalovirus exposure and HLA in healthy donors. Regarding the study as a whole: Per a later analysis, 18,000 or so TCR beta sequences showed association with HLA alleles at 0.05 false discovery rate. Three of the chains that were CMV-associated were confirmed in vitro to be specific for CMV antigens. Later analysis identified a missense DCLRE1C variant that was linked to TCR beta V- and J-gene trimming.

PCR used 60 Vbeta primers and 13 Jbeta primers. Sequencing was performed with immunoSEQ multiplex PCR; in TCRdb, only in-frame clones are kept and a portion is missing. The table includes about 140,000 clones, around 86% detected once. Germline-derived CDR1 and CDR2 are GTSNPN and SVGIG (reference sequence). The CDR3 loop spans 17 amino acids. The ends lost 0 bases at V and 6 bases at J; junction bases unmatched: 14. Whereas donors were nominally healthy upon sampling, unrecorded immune exposures were probable. As regards this clone: Its antigen remains unknown.

The origin of this receptor is a female donor in good health and CMV-seronegative. The sequenced sample was PBMCs. The chain links TRBV30 to TRBJ2-1, with 7 bases identical to TRBD1. In nucleotides, the CDR3 is TGTGCCTGGAGTGTATGGAACGACAAGGGGGCGTCCAATGAGCAGTTCTTC. The encoded protein is CAWSVWNDKGASNEQFF.